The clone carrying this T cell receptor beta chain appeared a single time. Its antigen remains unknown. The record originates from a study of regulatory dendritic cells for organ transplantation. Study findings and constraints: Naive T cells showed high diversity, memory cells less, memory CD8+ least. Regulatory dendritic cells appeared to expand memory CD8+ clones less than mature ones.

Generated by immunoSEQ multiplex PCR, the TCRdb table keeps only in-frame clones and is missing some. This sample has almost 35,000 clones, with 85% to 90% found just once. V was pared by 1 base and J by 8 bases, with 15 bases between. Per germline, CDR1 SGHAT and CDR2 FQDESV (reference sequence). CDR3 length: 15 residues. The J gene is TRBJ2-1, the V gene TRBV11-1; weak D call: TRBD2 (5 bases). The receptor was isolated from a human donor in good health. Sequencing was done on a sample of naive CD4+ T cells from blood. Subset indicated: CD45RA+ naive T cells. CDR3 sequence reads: CASSLDGGLGDEQFF. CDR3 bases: TGTGCCAGCAGCTTAGACGGAGGACTGGGCGATGAGCAGTTCTTC.